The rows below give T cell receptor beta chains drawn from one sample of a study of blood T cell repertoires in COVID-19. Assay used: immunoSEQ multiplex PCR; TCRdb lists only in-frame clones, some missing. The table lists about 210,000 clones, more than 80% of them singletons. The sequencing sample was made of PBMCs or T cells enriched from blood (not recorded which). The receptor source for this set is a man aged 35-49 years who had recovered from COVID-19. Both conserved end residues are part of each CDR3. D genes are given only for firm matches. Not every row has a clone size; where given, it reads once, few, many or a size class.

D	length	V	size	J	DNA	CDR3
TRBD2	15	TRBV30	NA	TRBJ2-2	TGTGCCTGGACTTTAGCGGGAGGGAGCACCGGGGAGCTGTTTTTT	CAWTLAGGSTGELFF
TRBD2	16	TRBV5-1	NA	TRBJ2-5	TGCGCCAGCAGCTCCCGGTACGGGGGAGGGCGAGAGACCCAGTACTTC	CASSSRYGGGRETQYF
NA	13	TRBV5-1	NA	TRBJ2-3	TGCGCCAGCAGCTTGGTGTTTTCGGGGGAATGGTATTTT	CASSLVFSGEWYF
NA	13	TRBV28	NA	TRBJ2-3	TGTGCCAGCAGACAGTTTAGCACAGATACGCAGTATTTT	CASRQFSTDTQYF
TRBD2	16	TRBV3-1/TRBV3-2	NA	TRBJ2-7	TGTGCCAGCAGCCAAAAGTCTAGCGGGGCCACCTACGAGCAGTACTTC	CASSQKSSGATYEQYF
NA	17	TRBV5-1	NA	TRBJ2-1	TGCGCCAGCAGCTTTAATCAAGCGTCCCGGGCCTACAATGAGCAGTTCTTC	CASSFNQASRAYNEQFF
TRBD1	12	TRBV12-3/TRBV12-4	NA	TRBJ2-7	TGTGCCAGCAGCCTGACAGGGCTCGAGCAGTACTTC	CASSLTGLEQYF
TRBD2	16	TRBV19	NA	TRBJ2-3	TGTGCCAGTAGTATGTGGGCTAGCGGAAACACAGATACGCAGTATTTT	CASSMWASGNTDTQYF
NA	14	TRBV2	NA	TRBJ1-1	TGTGCCAGCAGTGGGAGGTGGGGAAACACTGAAGCTTTCTTT	CASSGRWGNTEAFF
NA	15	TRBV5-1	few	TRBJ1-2	TGCGCCAGCAGCCTCATGGGGGGAAAAAACTATGGCTACACCTTC	CASSLMGGKNYGYTF
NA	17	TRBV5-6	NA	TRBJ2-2	TGTGCCAGCAGCTTGGCCGCGGGGTCTAAGGGCACCGGGGAGCTGTTTTTT	CASSLAAGSKGTGELFF
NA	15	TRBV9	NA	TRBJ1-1	TGTGCCAGCAGCGTAGGGGTAGGACGGGGCACTGAAGCTTTCTTT	CASSVGVGRGTEAFF
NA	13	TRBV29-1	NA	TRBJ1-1	TGCAGCGTTGGTACCAAGGCGGACACTGAAGCTTTCTTT	CSVGTKADTEAFF
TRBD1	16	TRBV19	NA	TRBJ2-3	TGTGCCAGTAGTATCAGGGGACAGGGAAGCACAGATACGCAGTATTTT	CASSIRGQGSTDTQYF
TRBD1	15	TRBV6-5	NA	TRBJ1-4	TGTGCCAGCAGTCAGTACAGGGGGGCTAATGAAAAACTGTTTTTT	CASSQYRGANEKLFF
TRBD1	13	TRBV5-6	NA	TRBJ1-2	TGTGCCAGCAGCTCCGGGACAGACTATGGCTACACCTTC	CASSSGTDYGYTF
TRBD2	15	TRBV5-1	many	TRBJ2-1	TGCGCCAGCAGCCCGACTAGCGGGAGGGTGAATGAGCAGTTCTTC	CASSPTSGRVNEQFF
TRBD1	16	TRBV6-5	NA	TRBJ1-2	TGTGCCAGCAGTTACTCACGGACAGGGGGAGGCTATGGCTACACCTTC	CASSYSRTGGGYGYTF
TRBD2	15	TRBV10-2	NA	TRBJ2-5	TGCGCCAGCAGCCCGGGGGGGCGGGGGGAGGAGACCCAGTACTTC	CASSPGGRGEETQYF
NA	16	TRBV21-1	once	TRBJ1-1	TGTGCCAGCAGCATTAGTGGGGGACAGAGGAACACTGAAGCTTTCTTT	CASSISGGQRNTEAFF
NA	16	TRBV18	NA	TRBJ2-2	TGTGCCAGCTCACCACCAAGGACAGCCAACACCGGGGAGCTGTTTTTT	CASSPPRTANTGELFF
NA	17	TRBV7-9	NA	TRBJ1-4	TGTGCCAGCAGCTTATATGGCAGGACTGCAACTAATGAAAAACTGTTTTTT	CASSLYGRTATNEKLFF
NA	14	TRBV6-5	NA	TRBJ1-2	TGTGCCAGCAGTTACTCGAGAGGGAACTATGGCTACACCTTC	CASSYSRGNYGYTF
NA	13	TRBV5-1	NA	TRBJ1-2	TGCGCCAGCAGCGGGGCCCTGGACTATGGCTACACCTTC	CASSGALDYGYTF
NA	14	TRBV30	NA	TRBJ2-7	TGTGCCTGGAGTAAAGACAGTCTTACCTACGAGCAGTACTTC	CAWSKDSLTYEQYF
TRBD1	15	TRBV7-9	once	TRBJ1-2	TGTGCCAGCAGCTTAGCCTTGGACAGGGATTATGGCTACACCTTC	CASSLALDRDYGYTF
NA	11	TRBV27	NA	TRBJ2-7	TGTGCCAGCAGTTCTCGACAGGAGCAGTACTTC	CASSSRQEQYF
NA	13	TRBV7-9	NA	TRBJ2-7	TGTGCCAGCAGCCCACGGGAAAAATACGAGCAGTACTTC	CASSPREKYEQYF
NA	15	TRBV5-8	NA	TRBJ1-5	TGTGCCAGCAGCCTACGGACAGTTTCCAATCAGCCCCAGCATTTT	CASSLRTVSNQPQHF
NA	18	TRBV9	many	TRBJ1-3	TGTGCCAGCTCCCTACTTGAGTCGGGGGGGTCCTCTGGAAACACCATATATTTT	CASSLLESGGSSGNTIYF
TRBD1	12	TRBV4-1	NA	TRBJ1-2	TGCGCCAGCTCCCAGACAGGGGGCGGCCCCACCTTC	CASSQTGGGPTF
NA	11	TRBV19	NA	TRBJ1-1	TGTGCCAGTAGTACTTACACTGAAGCTTTCTTT	CASSTYTEAFF
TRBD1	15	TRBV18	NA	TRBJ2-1	TGTGCCAGCTCACCGACAGGGGAGGTCTACAATGAGCAGTTCTTC	CASSPTGEVYNEQFF
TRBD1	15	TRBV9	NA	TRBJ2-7	TGTGCCAGCAGCGTAGGGACAGGGGCGGGCTACGAGCAGTACTTC	CASSVGTGAGYEQYF
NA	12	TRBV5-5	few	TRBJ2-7	TGTGCCAGCAGCTTGACTATCTACGAGCAGTACTTC	CASSLTIYEQYF
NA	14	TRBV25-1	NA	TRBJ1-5	TGTGCCAGCCCCCTGCGGGACCTCAATCAGCCCCAGCATTTT	CASPLRDLNQPQHF
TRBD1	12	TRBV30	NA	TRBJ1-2	TGTGCCTGGGGACAGGGTCCCTATGGCTACACCTTC	CAWGQGPYGYTF
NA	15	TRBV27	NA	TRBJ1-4	TGTGCCAGCAGTTTGCAGGGATTTCCTAATGAAAAACTGTTTTTT	CASSLQGFPNEKLFF
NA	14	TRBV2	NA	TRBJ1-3	TGTGCCAGCAGTCCCCAAGGGGATGGAAACACCATATATTTT	CASSPQGDGNTIYF
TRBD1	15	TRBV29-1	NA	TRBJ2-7	TGCAGCGTTGTGTATAGGGACAGGGACCCCTACGAGCAGTACTTC	CSVVYRDRDPYEQYF
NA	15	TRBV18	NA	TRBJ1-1	TGTGCCAGCTCAGGGGCCAGGGCTGTGAACACTGAAGCTTTCTTT	CASSGARAVNTEAFF
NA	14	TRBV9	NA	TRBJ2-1	TGTGCCAGCAGCGTAAGAGGTTCCGGGGATGAGCAGTTCTTC	CASSVRGSGDEQFF
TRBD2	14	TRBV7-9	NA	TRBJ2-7	TGTGCCAGCAGCTTCGGCGGGGGGTCATACGAGCAGTACTTC	CASSFGGGSYEQYF
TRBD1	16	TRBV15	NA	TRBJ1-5	TGTGCCACCAGCAGAGAGGGACAGTATAGCAATCAGCCCCAGCATTTT	CATSREGQYSNQPQHF
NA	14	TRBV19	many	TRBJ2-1	TGTGCCAGTAGTAGTACGAGCCGGGGCAATGAGCAGTTCTTC	CASSSTSRGNEQFF
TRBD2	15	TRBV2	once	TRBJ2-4	TGTGCCAGCAGTGAAGCGCGAGCGGGAGGAAACATTCAGTACTTC	CASSEARAGGNIQYF